This TCR beta chain was captured by sequencing in a study of cytomegalovirus exposure and HLA in healthy donors. Study information: Most genotyped donors, approximately 77% of more than 300, had Caucasian-associated genetic ancestry.

Both 60 Vbeta primers and 13 Jbeta primers went into the PCR. Generated by immunoSEQ multiplex PCR, the TCRdb table keeps only in-frame clones and is missing some. Here the sample spans 200,000 to 250,000 clones, around 79% being singletons. The CDR3 sequence is 14 residues long. Trimming cost V 4 bases and J 7 bases; bases outside gene matches: 4. Germline assignment: CDR1 MNHEY and CDR2 SVGAGI. On this clone: What it recognizes is unknown.

Findings and caveats of the study: In a later analysis, the majority of CMV-associated beta chains seemingly showed HLA restriction. With high specificity and sensitivity, the classifier reportedly diagnosed cytomegalovirus status.

Sequencing used PBMCs. The receptor's source is a girl aged 2-10 years in good health and CMV-seronegative. This chain connects TRBV6-5 to TRBJ1-6; 7 nucleotides align to TRBD1. The CDR3 is CASSLRGPNSPLHF. Here the CDR3 DNA reads TGTGCCAGCAGTTTGAGGGGGCCCAATTCACCCCTCCACTTT.